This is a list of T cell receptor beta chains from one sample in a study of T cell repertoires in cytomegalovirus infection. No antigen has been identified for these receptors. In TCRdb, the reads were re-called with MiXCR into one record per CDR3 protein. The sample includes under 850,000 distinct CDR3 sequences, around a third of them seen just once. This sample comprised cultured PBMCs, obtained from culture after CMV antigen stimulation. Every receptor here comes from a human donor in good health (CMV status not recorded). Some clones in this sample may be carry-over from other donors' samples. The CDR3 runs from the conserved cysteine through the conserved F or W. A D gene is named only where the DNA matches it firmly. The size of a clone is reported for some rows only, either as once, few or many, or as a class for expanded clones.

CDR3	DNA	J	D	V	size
CATSDALAGGPDEQFF	TGTGCCACCAGTGATGCACTAGCGGGAGGGCCAGATGAGCAGTTCTTC	TRBJ2-1	TRBD2	TRBV24-1	once
CASSLEGPNSKETQYF	TGTGCCAGCAGCTTAGAAGGTCCCAACTCTAAGGAGACCCAGTACTTC	TRBJ2-5	.	TRBV7-2	many
CSVDRVEETQYF	TGCAGCGTTGACAGGGTTGAAGAGACCCAGTACTTC	TRBJ2-5	.	TRBV29-1	.
CASSRQATNEKLFF	TGTGCCAGCAGCCGACAGGCAACTAATGAAAAACTGTTTTTT	TRBJ1-4	.	TRBV3-1	.
CASSLAGSKTGDTQYF	TGTGCCAGCAGCTTAGCGGGCTCCAAAACGGGAGATACGCAGTATTTT	TRBJ2-3	.	TRBV7-2	.
CASRHFRDRGYTDTQYF	TGTGCCAGCAGACACTTCCGGGACAGGGGGTACACAGATACGCAGTATTTT	TRBJ2-3	TRBD1	TRBV5-5	.
CASSLGRDRGNQPQHF	TGTGCCAGCAGCCTCGGCCGGGACAGGGGCAATCAGCCCCAGCATTTT	TRBJ1-5	TRBD1	TRBV7-6	once
CASIQEETQYF	TGTGCCAGCATCCAGGAGGAGACCCAGTACTTC	TRBJ2-5	.	TRBV2	.
CASSGEEAGNTIYF	TGTGCCAGCAGTGGGGAGGAAGCTGGAAACACCATATATTTT	TRBJ1-3	.	TRBV12-3/TRBV12-4	.
CASSPRGTGYGYTF	TGTGCCAGCAGCCCCCGGGGCACCGGCTATGGCTACACCTTC	TRBJ1-2	.	TRBV7-2	few
CAVTGRHEQYF	TGTGCCGTAACAGGGAGGCACGAGCAGTACTTC	TRBJ2-7	.	TRBV10-3	.
CASSSGSGGWGETQYF	TGTGCCAGCAGCTCGGGAAGCGGGGGCTGGGGGGAGACCCAGTACTTC	TRBJ2-5	TRBD2	TRBV7-2	.
CSADSPLYGTQYF	TGCAGTGCCGATTCCCCCCTTTATGGGACCCAGTACTTC	TRBJ2-5	.	TRBV20-1	.
CSARDRASGNQPQHF	TGCAGTGCTAGAGATAGGGCATCGGGCAATCAGCCCCAGCATTTT	TRBJ1-5	.	TRBV20-1	.
CASSWGQEGYEQYF	TGTGCCAGCAGCTGGGGACAGGAGGGCTACGAGCAGTACTTC	TRBJ2-7	TRBD1	TRBV5-4	once
CASSYGGDANTQYF	TGTGCCAGCAGCTATGGGGGGGACGCGAATACGCAGTATTTT	TRBJ2-3	TRBD2	TRBV7-8	.
CSARRTMESGGPETQYF	TGCAGTGCTAGAAGGACTATGGAGAGCGGGGGCCCGGAGACCCAGTACTTC	TRBJ2-5	TRBD2	TRBV20-1	.
CASRDGGAGGFGYGYTF	TGTGCCAGCAGAGACGGGGGGGCGGGTGGTTTTGGCTATGGCTACACCTTC	TRBJ1-2	.	TRBV6-1	few
CASSITGDTEAFF	TGTGCCAGCAGCATTACTGGAGACACTGAAGCTTTCTTT	TRBJ1-1	.	TRBV7-8	few
CASSPIETSTYEQYF	TGTGCCAGCAGCCCAATTGAGACTTCAACCTACGAGCAGTACTTC	TRBJ2-7	.	TRBV7-6	few
CASSQDLWGLAFF	TGCGCCAGCAGCCAAGATTTGTGGGGACTAGCTTTCTTC	TRBJ2-1	TRBD2	TRBV4-3	.
CASSYRDNDQPQHF	TGTGCCAGCAGCTACCGGGACAATGATCAGCCCCAGCATTTT	TRBJ1-5	.	TRBV7-8	many
CSVDRVVNIQYF	TGCAGCGTTGACAGGGTAGTGAACATTCAGTACTTC	TRBJ2-4	.	TRBV29-1	.
CATSRPGRTANNEKLFF	TGTGCCACCAGCAGACCCGGAAGGACAGCGAATAATGAAAAACTGTTTTTT	TRBJ1-4	.	TRBV15	.
CASSLGGANPYF	TGTGCCAGCAGCTTAGGTGGAGCGAACCCGTACTTC	TRBJ2-7	.	TRBV7-6	.